This T cell receptor (beta chain) was recovered during a study of CD8 T cells in Susac syndrome. It was with random hexamers that 0.5 to 1 ug RNA was reverse transcribed. The TCR beta CDR3 was amplified by immunoSEQ multiplex PCR across 54 Vbeta, 13 Jbeta. In TCRdb, the immunoSEQ multiplex PCR reads were re-called with MiXCR into one record per CDR3 protein. The sample records some 300,000 distinct CDR3 sequences, roughly 85% being singletons. The CDR3 length is 17 residues. CDR1 SQVTM and CDR2 ANQGSEA come from the germline V gene. V was pared by 2 bases and J by 0 bases, with 16 bases between. Peripheral blood CD8+ and CD4+ T cells were profiled by TCR beta sequencing.

This chain connects TRBV29-1 to TRBJ2-2; no reliable D call. Sequenced: CD8+ T cells from PBMCs. The TCR sequence derives from a human donor with multiple sclerosis. Here the CDR3 reads CSVEFGMDTPNTGELFF. CDR3 DNA sequence: TGCAGCGTTGAATTTGGCATGGATACCCCGAACACCGGGGAGCTGTTTTTT.